This T cell receptor beta chain derives from a study of blood T cell repertoires in COVID-19. For the study at large: Researchers got acute and convalescent COVID-19 samples from the United States, Italy and Spain. The cDNA or gDNA used as material had been derived from T cells, B-cell-depleted T cells, or PBMCs.

Original processing methods: Nucleated cell counts were estimated from reference gene primer amplification. Method: immunoSEQ multiplex PCR; TCRdb's copy keeps in-frame clones and lacks some. Clone size and V and J calls were adopted from that table, with D and trimming inferred from the DNA. The table lists fewer than 250,000 clones, roughly 90% of them singletons, with about 2.2% in the top ten. V was clipped by 6 bases and J by 1 base, with 17 bases between them. CDR1 and CDR2 from the germline V gene are MGHRA and YSYEKL. The CDR3 length is 16 residues. This receptor was obtained from a woman aged 45-65 years with acute or convalescent COVID-19. Sequencing used peripheral blood. The chain combines TRBV4-1 with TRBJ2-3; tentatively, D is TRBD1 (6 bases). The CDR3 loop reads CASRLDPGDGTDTQYF. In nucleotides, the CDR3 is TGCGCCAGCAGACTGGACCCAGGGGACGGCACAGATACGCAGTATTTT.